This is a list of T cell receptor beta chains from one sample in a study of response to subunit inactivated influenza vaccine. TCRdb processed the RT-PCR reads anew with MiXCR; each CDR3 protein has one entry. The sample contains approximately 530,000 distinct CDR3 sequences, approximately 7.2% of which appear only once. The material sequenced was PBMCs from blood, taken roughly 24 months after vaccination. The receptors come from a man in his fifties or sixties who received an inactivated influenza vaccine. CDR3s include the opening cysteine and the closing phenylalanine or tryptophan.

V gene	J gene	CDR3 protein
TRBV20-1	TRBJ2-5	CSARDHQQETQYF
TRBV20-1	TRBJ2-7	CSAEDRASKTYEQYF
TRBV20-1	TRBJ1-4	CSATRDNEKLFF
TRBV20-1	TRBJ2-7	CSARPGAGEQYF
TRBV7-6	TRBJ2-3	CASSLRLEDTQYF
TRBV28	TRBJ2-7	CASSPEAGLSYEQYF
TRBV27	TRBJ1-6	CASKRVGELLSPLHF
TRBV7-2	TRBJ2-5	CASSLWLQETQYF
TRBV20-1	TRBJ2-5	CSAASDFYKNTQYF
TRBV5-8	TRBJ2-2	CASSLAQNTGELFF
TRBV5-5	TRBJ2-2	CASSGESGTVNTGELFF
TRBV5-1	TRBJ2-7	CASSYDPSSYEQYF
TRBV6-5	TRBJ2-1	CASSRTRGRPFF
TRBV7-2	TRBJ2-1	CASSYGDRGLLNEQFF
TRBV9	TRBJ2-1	CASSASGSGSYNEQFF
TRBV29-1	TRBJ1-1	CSVEEYQAVKAFF
TRBV20-1	TRBJ1-5	CSAGEINTQGNQPQHF
TRBV5-1	TRBJ1-4	CASSLVGAGPNEKLFF
TRBV9	TRBJ2-7	CASSVVAGDLYEQYF
TRBV30	TRBJ2-7	CAWSPRDYEQYF
TRBV7-2	TRBJ1-1	CASSYRGGWTEAFF
TRBV3-1	TRBJ2-3	CASSQRPGETDTQYF
TRBV5-1	TRBJ1-1	CASSDHPTGDISEAFF
TRBV7-2	TRBJ2-3	CASSHLMGVSTDTQYF
TRBV7-3	TRBJ2-1	CASSWAGNNEQFF
TRBV6-2/TRBV6-3	TRBJ1-5	CASTYDIRSNQPQHF
TRBV9	TRBJ2-2	CASSARTARGDGELFF
TRBV10-3	TRBJ2-5	CATRGQGTQETQYF
TRBV3-1	TRBJ2-1	CASSQGNTNEQFF
TRBV5-1	TRBJ2-5	CASSPTYQETQYF
TRBV15	TRBJ2-1	CATSRDGRGYNEQFF
TRBV29-1	TRBJ2-1	CSVERAPWDEQFF
TRBV20-1	TRBJ1-5	CSVRGSGGRYQPQHF
TRBV10-3	TRBJ2-1	CAIRTSGTPYNEQFF
TRBV27	TRBJ2-3	CASAPPRGHTDTQYF
TRBV28	TRBJ2-2	CASTPYWEGPNTGELFF
TRBV5-1	TRBJ1-2	CASRRTSDGYTF
TRBV27	TRBJ2-7	CASSWRQGDEQYF
TRBV10-3	TRBJ2-5	CAISEPGLAGGGETQYF
TRBV5-6	TRBJ2-5	CASRSPREGQETQYF
TRBV7-9	TRBJ2-1	CASSQGGWQFF
TRBV4-3	TRBJ2-2	CASSPGGLVLRRNTGELFF
TRBV6-5	TRBJ2-3	CASRLLAGGEDTQYF
TRBV6-2/TRBV6-3	TRBJ2-3	CASIRGRRTDTQYF
TRBV4-3	TRBJ2-7	CASSPSHFERAYEQYF
TRBV20-1	TRBJ2-3	CSARVPRGVGTDTQYF
TRBV28	TRBJ2-7	CASSLAGRYEQYF
TRBV14	TRBJ1-1	CASSIGQSEAFF
TRBV6-5	TRBJ2-5	CASSYTPPGQETQYF
TRBV5-1	TRBJ1-1	CASSFIGQGRNTEAFF
TRBV5-1	TRBJ1-6	CASSSSDNSPLHF
TRBV10-2	TRBJ2-1	CASSVTTLFYNEQFF
TRBV6-5	TRBJ2-2	CASSYLTGLNTGELFF
TRBV7-2	TRBJ2-3	CASSLASGGTDTQYF
TRBV25-1	TRBJ2-7	CASRRGYGEQYF
TRBV7-2	TRBJ1-6	CASSFSPFRGGNSPLHF
TRBV5-1	TRBJ2-3	CASSRLAGRGEDTQYF
TRBV6-1	TRBJ2-3	CASRVEGGYTQYF